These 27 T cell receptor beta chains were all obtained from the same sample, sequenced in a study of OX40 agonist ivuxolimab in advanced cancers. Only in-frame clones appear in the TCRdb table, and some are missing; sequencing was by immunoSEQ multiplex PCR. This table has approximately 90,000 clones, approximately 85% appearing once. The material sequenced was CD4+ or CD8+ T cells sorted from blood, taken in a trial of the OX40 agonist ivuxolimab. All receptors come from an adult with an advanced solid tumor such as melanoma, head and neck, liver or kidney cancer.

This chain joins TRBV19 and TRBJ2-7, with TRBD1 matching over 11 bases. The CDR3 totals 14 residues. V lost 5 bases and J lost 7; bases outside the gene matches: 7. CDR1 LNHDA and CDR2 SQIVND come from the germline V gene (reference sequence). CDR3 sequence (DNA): TGTGCCAGTAGTCACCGGGACAGGGGGAGGGAGCAGTACTTC. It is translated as CASSHRDRGREQYF. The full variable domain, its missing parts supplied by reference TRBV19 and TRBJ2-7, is DGGITQSPKYLFRKEGQNVTLSCEQNLNHDAMYWYRQDPGQGLRLIYYSQIVNDFQKGDIAEGYSVSREKKESFPLTVTSAQKNPTAFYLCASSHRDRGREQYFGPGTRLTVT.

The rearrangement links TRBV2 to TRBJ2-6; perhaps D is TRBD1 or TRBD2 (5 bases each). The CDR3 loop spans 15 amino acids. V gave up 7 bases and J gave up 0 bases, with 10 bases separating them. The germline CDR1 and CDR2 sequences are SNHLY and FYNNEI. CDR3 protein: CASTPGSSGANVLTF. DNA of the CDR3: TGTGCCAGCACCCCAGGGAGCTCTGGGGCCAACGTCCTGACTTTC.

CDR3 DNA: TGTGCCAGCAGCCGACAGGGAGGGGATACGCAGTATTTT. Its translation: CASSRQGGDTQYF. This chain links TRBV14 with TRBJ2-3, with D perhaps TRBD1 or TRBD2 (7 bases each). V shed 4 bases and J shed 6 bases, with 11 bases lying between them. Germline CDR1 reads SGHDN; CDR2 reads FVKESK. The CDR3 spans 13 residues. The full variable domain, rest sourced from reference TRBV14 and TRBJ2-3, is EAGVTQFPSHSVIEKGQTVTLRCDPISGHDNLYWYRRVMGKEIKFLLHFVKESKQDESGMPNNRFLAERTGGTYSTLKVQPAELEDSGVYFCASSRQGGDTQYFGPGTRLTVL.

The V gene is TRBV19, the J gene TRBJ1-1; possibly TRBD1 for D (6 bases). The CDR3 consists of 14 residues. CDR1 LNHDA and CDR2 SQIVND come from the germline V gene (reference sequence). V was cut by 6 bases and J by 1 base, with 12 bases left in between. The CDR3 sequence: CASSDDRSNTEAFF. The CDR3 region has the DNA TGTGCCAGTAGCGATGACAGGTCGAACACTGAAGCTTTCTTT.

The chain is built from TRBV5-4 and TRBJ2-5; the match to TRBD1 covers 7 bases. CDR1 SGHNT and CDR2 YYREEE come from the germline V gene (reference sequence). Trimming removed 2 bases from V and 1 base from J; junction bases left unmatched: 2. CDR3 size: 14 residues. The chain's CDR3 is CASSLQGTQETQYF. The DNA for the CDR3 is TGTGCCAGCAGCTTACAGGGGACCCAAGAGACCCAGTACTTC.

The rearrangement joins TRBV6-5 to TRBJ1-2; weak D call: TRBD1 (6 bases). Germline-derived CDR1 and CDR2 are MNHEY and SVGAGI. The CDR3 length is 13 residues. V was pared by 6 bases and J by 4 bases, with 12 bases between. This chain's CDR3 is CASSEQGPYGYTF. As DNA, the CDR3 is TGTGCCAGCAGCGAACAGGGACCCTATGGCTACACCTTC.

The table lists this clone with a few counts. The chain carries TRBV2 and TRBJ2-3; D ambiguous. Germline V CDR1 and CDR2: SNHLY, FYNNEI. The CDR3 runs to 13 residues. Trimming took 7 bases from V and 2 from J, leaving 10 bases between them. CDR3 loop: CASNGVYTDTQYF. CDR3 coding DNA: TGTGCCAGCAATGGAGTCTACACAGATACGCAGTATTTT.

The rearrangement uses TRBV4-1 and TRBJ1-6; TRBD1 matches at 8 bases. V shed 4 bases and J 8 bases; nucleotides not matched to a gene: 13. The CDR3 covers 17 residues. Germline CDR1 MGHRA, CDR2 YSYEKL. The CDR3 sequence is CASSPRMTGESDSPLHF. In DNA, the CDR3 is TGCGCCAGCAGCCCTCGGATGACAGGGGAAAGTGATTCACCCCTCCACTTT.

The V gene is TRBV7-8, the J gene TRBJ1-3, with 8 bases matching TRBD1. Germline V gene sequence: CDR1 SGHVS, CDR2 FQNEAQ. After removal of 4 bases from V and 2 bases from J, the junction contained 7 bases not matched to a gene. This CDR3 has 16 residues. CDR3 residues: CASSSWTGNAGNTIYF. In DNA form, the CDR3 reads TGTGCCAGCAGCTCATGGACAGGGAATGCTGGAAACACCATATATTTT.

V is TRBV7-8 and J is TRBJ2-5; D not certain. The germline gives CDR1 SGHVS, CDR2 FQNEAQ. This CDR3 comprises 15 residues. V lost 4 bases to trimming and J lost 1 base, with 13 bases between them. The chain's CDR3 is CASSSPGKVQETQYF. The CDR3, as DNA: TGTGCCAGCAGCTCCCCCGGAAAGGTCCAAGAGACCCAGTACTTC.

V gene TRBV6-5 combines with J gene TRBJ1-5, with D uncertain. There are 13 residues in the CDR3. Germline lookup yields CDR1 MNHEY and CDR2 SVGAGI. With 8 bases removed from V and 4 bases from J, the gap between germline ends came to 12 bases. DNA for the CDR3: TGTGCCAGCGCGGGGTACCCTAATCAGCCCCAGCATTTT. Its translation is CASAGYPNQPQHF.

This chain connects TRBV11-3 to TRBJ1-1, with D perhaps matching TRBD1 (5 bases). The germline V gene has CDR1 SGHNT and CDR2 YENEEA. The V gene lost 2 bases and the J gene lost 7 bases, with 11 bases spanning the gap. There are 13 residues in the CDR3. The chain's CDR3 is CASSLWRDGEAFF. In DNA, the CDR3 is TGTGCCAGCAGCTTATGGAGGGACGGTGAAGCTTTCTTT.

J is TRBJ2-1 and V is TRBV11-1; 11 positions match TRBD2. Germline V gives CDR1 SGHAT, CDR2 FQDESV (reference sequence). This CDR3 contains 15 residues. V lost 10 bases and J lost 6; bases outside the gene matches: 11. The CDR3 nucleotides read TGTGCCACCGCGAAGAGGCTAGCGGGAGGCAATGAGCAGTTCTTC. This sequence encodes CATAKRLAGGNEQFF.

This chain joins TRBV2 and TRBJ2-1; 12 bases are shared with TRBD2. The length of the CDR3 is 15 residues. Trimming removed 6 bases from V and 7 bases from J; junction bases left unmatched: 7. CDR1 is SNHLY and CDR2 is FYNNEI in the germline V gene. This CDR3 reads CASSRLAGVRNEQFF. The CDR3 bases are TGTGCCAGCAGCAGACTAGCGGGAGTGAGAAATGAGCAGTTCTTC.

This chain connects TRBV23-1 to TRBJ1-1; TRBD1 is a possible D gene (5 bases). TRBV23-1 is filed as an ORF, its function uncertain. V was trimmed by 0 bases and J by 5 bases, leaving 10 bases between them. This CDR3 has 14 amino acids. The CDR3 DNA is TGCGCCAGCAGTCAATCTCCAGGGAGAACTGAAGCTTTCTTT. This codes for CASSQSPGRTEAFF.

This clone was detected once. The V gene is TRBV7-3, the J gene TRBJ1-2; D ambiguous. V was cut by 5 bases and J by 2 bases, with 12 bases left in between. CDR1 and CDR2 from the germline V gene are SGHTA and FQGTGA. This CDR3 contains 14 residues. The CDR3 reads CASSPGLENYGYTF. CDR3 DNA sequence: TGTGCCAGCAGCCCCGGCCTGGAGAACTATGGCTACACCTTC.

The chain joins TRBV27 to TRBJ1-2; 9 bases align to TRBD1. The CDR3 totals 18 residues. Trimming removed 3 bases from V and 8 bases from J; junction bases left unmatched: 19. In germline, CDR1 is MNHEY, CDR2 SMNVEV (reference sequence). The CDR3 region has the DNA TGTGCCAGCAGTTTGACGACAACAGGGGGCGCTTCCCTATGGGGCTACACCTTC. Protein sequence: CASSLTTTGGASLWGYTF.

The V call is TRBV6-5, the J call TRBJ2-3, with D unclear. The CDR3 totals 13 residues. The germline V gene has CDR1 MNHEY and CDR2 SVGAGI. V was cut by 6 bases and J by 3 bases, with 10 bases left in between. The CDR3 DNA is TGTGCCAGCAGAGGAGTGTTAACAGATACGCAGTATTTT. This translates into CASRGVLTDTQYF.

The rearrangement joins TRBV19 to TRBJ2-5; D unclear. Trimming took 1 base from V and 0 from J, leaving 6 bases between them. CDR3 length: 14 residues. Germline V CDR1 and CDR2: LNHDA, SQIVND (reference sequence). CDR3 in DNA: TGTGCCAGTAGTATAGCCAACTACCAAGAGACCCAGTACTTC. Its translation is CASSIANYQETQYF. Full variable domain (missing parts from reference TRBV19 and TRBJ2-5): DGGITQSPKYLFRKEGQNVTLSCEQNLNHDAMYWYRQDPGQGLRLIYYSQIVNDFQKGDIAEGYSVSREKKESFPLTVTSAQKNPTAFYLCASSIANYQETQYFGPGTRLLVL.

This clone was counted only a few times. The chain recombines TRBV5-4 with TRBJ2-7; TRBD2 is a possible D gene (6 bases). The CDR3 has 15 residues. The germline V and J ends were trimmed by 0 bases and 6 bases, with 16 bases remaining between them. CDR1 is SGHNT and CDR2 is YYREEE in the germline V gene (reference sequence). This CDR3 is CASSLDSELAGEQYF. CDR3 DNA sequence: TGTGCCAGCAGCTTGGATTCGGAACTAGCTGGCGAGCAGTACTTC.

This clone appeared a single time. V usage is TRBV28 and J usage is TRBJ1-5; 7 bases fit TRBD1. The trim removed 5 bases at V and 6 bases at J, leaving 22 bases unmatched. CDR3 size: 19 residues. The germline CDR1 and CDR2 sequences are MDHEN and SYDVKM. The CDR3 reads CASSAYPPRQGRLSQPQHF. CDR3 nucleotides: TGTGCCAGCAGTGCTTACCCGCCTCGACAGGGTCGGTTATCTCAGCCCCAGCATTTT. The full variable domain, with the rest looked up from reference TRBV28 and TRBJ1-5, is DVKVTQSSRYLVKRTGEKVFLECVQDMDHENMFWYRQDPGLGLRLIYFSYDVKMKEKGDIPEGYSVSREKKERFSLILESASTNQTSMYLCASSAYPPRQGRLSQPQHFGDGTRLSIL.

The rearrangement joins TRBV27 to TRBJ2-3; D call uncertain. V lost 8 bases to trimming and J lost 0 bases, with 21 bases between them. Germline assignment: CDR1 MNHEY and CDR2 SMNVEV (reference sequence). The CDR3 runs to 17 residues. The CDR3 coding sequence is TGTGCCAGCCATCACTTGCCCCTTGAAACTAGCACAGATACGCAGTATTTT. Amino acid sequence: CASHHLPLETSTDTQYF.

The CDR3 reads CAWRSTGLWTSGITGELFF. The CDR3 bases are TGTGCCTGGAGATCTACAGGGTTATGGACTAGCGGTATCACCGGGGAGCTGTTTTTT. V gene TRBV30 combines with J gene TRBJ2-2, with 10 positions matching TRBD2. Germline-derived CDR1 and CDR2 are GTSNPN and SVGIG (reference sequence). The V segment lost 3 bases and the J segment 4 bases; nucleotides outside the gene matches: 17. This CDR3 is 19 amino acids long.

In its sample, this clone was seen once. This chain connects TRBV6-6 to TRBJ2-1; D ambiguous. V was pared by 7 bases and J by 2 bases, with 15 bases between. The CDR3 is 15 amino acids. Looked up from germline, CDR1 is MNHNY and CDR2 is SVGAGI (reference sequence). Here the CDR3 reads CASKLEQTTYNEQFF. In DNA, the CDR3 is TGTGCCAGCAAGTTGGAGCAAACAACCTACAATGAGCAGTTCTTC.

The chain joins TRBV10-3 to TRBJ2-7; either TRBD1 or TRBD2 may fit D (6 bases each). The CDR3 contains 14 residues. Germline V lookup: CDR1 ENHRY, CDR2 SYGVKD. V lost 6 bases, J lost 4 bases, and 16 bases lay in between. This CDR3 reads CAISPVGGLYEQYF. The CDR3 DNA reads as TGTGCCATCAGCCCGGTAGGGGGGCTGTACGAGCAGTACTTC.

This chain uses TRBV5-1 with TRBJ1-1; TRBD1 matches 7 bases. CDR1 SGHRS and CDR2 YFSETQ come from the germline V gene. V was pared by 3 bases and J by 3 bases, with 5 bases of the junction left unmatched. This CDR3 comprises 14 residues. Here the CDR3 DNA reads TGCGCCAGCAGCTCCTCCAGGGGGGACACTGAAGCTTTCTTT. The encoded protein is CASSSSRGDTEAFF.

CDR3: CAWNGGNSYEQYF. CDR3 nucleotides: TGTGCCTGGAATGGGGGGAACTCCTACGAGCAGTACTTC. J is TRBJ2-7 and V is TRBV30; D perhaps matches TRBD2 (6 bases). This CDR3 contains 13 residues. Germline CDR1 and CDR2: GTSNPN and SVGIG (reference sequence). The V gene lost 4 bases and the J gene lost 0 bases, with 10 bases spanning the gap.